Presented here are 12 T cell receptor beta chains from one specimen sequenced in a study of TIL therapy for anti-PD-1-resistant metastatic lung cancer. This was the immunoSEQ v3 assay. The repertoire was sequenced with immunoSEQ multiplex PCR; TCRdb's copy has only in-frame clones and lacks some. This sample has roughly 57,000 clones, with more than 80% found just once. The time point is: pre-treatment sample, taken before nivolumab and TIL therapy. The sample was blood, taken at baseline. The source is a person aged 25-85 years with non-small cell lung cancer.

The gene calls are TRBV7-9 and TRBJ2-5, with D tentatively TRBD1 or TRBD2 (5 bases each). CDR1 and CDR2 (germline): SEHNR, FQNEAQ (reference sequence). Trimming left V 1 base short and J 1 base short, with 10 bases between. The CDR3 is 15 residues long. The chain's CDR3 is CASSLGQTTQETQYF. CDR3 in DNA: TGTGCCAGCAGCTTAGGACAGACTACCCAAGAGACCCAGTACTTC.

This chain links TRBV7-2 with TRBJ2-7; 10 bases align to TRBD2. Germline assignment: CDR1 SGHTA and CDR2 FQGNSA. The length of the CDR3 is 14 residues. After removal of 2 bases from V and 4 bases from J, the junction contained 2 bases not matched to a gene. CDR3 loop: CASSLLAGEYEQYF. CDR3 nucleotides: TGTGCCAGCAGCTTACTAGCGGGAGAATACGAGCAGTACTTC. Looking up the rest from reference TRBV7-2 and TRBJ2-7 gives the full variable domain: GAGVSQSPSNKVTEKGKDVELRCDPISGHTALYWYRQSLGQGLEFLIYFQGNSAPDKSGLPSDRFSAERTGGSVSTLTIQRTQQEDSAVYLCASSLLAGEYEQYFGPGTRLTVT.

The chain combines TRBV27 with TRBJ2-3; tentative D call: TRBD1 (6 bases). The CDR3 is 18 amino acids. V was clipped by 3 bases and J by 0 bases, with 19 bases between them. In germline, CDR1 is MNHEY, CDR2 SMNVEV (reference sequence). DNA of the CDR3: TGTGCCAGCAGTTTGCGTTGGACAGCCAAGACTAGCACAGATACGCAGTATTTT. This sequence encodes CASSLRWTAKTSTDTQYF.

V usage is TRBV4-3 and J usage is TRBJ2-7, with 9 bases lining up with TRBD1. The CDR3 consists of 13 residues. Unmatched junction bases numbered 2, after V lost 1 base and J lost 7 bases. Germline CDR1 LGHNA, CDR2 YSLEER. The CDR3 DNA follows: TGCGCCAGCAGCCAAGGGACAGGGGTTGAGCAGTACTTC. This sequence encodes CASSQGTGVEQYF.

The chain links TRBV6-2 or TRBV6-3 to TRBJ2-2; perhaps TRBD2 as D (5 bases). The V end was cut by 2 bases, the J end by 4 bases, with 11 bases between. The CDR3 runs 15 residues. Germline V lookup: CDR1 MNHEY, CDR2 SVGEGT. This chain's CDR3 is CASSYRWERTGELFF. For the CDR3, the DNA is TGTGCCAGCAGTTACAGGTGGGAGCGCACCGGGGAGCTGTTTTTT.

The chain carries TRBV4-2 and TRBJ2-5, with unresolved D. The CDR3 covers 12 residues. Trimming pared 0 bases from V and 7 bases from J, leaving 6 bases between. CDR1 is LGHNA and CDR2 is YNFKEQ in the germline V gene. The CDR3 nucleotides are TGTGCCAGCAGCCAAGATTTCGGGACCCAGTACTTC. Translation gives CASSQDFGTQYF.

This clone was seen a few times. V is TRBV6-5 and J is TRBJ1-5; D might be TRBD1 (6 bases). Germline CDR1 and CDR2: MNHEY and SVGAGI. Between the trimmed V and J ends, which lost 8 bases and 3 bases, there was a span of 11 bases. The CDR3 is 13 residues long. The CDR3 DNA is TGTGCCAGCGGAGGACAGAACAATCAGCCCCAGCATTTT. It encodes CASGGQNNQPQHF.

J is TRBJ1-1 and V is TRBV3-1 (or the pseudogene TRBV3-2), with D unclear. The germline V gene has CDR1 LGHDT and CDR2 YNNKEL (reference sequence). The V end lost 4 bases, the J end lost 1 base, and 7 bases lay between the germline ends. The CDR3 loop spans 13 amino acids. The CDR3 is CASSRSQNTEAFF. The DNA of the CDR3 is TGTGCCAGCAGCCGGTCACAGAACACTGAAGCTTTCTTT.

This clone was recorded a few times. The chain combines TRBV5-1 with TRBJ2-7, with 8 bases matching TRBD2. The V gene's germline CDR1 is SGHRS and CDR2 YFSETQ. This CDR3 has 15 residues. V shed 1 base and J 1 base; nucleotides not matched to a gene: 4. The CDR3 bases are TGCGCCAGCAGCTTGCGAAGCGGGGGTTCCTACGAGCAGTACTTC. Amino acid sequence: CASSLRSGGSYEQYF.

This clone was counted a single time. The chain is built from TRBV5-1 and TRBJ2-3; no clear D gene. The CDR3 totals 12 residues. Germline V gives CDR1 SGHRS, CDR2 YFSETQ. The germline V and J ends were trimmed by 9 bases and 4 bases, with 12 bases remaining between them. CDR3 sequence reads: CATRDRADTQYF. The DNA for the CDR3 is TGCGCCACCCGAGATCGTGCAGATACGCAGTATTTT.

In nucleotides, the CDR3 is TGCGCCAGCAGCCTCACAGGGGGCGAAAAACTGTTTTTT. Its translation: CASSLTGGEKLFF. The V and J genes are TRBV4-1 and TRBJ1-4, with 9 bases fitting TRBD1. The CDR3 extends over 13 amino acids. Trimming at V came to 4 bases and at J to 8 bases, leaving 2 bases not matched to a gene. The germline V gene has CDR1 MGHRA and CDR2 YSYEKL.

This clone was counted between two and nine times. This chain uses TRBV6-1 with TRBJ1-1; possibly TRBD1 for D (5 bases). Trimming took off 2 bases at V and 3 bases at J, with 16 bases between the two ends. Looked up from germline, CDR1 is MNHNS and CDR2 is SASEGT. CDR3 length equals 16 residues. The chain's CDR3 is CASSELRSTGDTEAFF. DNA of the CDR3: TGTGCCAGCAGTGAATTGAGGTCCACGGGGGACACTGAAGCTTTCTTT.